A selection of T cell receptor beta chains follows, all from one sample in a study of T cell repertoires in cytomegalovirus infection. One entry per CDR3 protein results from TCRdb running MiXCR on the reads. The sample lists a few hundred thousand distinct CDR3 sequences, 15% to 20% seen once, with 9.5% to 15% in the top ten. Sequences were obtained from PBMCs. These TCRs come from a human donor in good health (CMV status not recorded). Some clones in this sample may be carry-over from other donors' samples. Both conserved end residues are part of each CDR3. The order of the fields is clone size, J gene, D gene, V gene, CDR3 protein, CDR3 DNA. A D gene is named only where the DNA matches it firmly. The size entry is marked missing in some rows and otherwise reads once, few, many or a size class.

many	TRBJ2-7	.	TRBV12-3/TRBV12-4	CASSQQAQGEQYF	TGTGCCAGCAGTCAACAAGCACAGGGCGAGCAGTACTTC
few	TRBJ1-1	.	TRBV7-9	CASSLSAGNEAFF	TGTGCCAGCAGCTTAAGTGCGGGAAATGAAGCTTTCTTT
many	TRBJ1-6	.	TRBV27	CASSAETAKNSPLHF	TGTGCCAGCAGTGCAGAGACAGCAAAAAATTCACCCCTCCACTTT
many	TRBJ2-3	.	TRBV7-2	CASSSYPGLDTDTQYF	TGTGCCAGCAGCTCCTACCCGGGACTTGACACAGATACGCAGTATTTT
.	TRBJ2-2	.	TRBV7-9	CASSPEEWTGELFF	TGTGCCAGCAGTCCGGAGGAGTGGACCGGGGAGCTGTTTTTT
.	TRBJ1-2	.	TRBV7-3	CASSPGGSPGGYTF	TGTGCCAGCAGCCCCGGGGGATCGCCGGGTGGCTACACCTTC
few	TRBJ1-1	TRBD1	TRBV5-1	CASSPTGVTEAFF	TGCGCCAGCAGCCCGACAGGGGTTACTGAAGCTTTCTTT
many	TRBJ2-3	TRBD2	TRBV19	CASIAGGTDTQYF	TGTGCCAGTATCGCGGGGGGCACAGATACGCAGTATTTT
.	TRBJ1-4	.	TRBV20-1	CSAREVSNEKLFF	TGCAGTGCTAGAGAAGTCAGTAATGAAAAACTGTTTTTT
many	TRBJ1-3	.	TRBV7-2	CASSLGRAPGNTIYF	TGTGCCAGCAGCTTAGGTCGGGCCCCCGGGAACACCATATATTTT
few	TRBJ2-1	TRBD2	TRBV12-3/TRBV12-4	CASSLGLAGSIGQFF	TGTGCCAGCAGTTTAGGACTAGCGGGGAGCATAGGGCAGTTCTTC
many	TRBJ2-6	TRBD1	TRBV2	CASTLRLAGGTGANVLTF	TGTGCCAGCACCCTTAGGTTGGCAGGGGGAACTGGGGCCAACGTCCTGACTTTC
many	TRBJ2-7	TRBD2	TRBV4-3	CASSQDLVTSGGDSSYEQYF	TGCGCCAGCAGCCAAGATCTGGTGACTAGCGGGGGAGACAGCTCCTACGAGCAGTACTTC
.	TRBJ1-5	TRBD1	TRBV20-1	CSARGRGTGGGGQPQHF	TGCAGTGCTAGAGGTCGCGGGACAGGGGGCGGCGGTCAGCCCCAGCATTTT
many	TRBJ1-2	TRBD1	TRBV14	CASSRLTGDGYTF	TGTGCCAGCAGCCGACTGACAGGGGACGGCTACACCTTC
few	TRBJ2-5	TRBD1	TRBV7-9	CASSLGTGPPQETQYF	TGTGCCAGCAGCTTGGGGACAGGGCCCCCCCAAGAGACCCAGTACTTC
few	TRBJ1-5	.	TRBV10-3	CAISEVSMEQPQHF	TGTGCCATCAGTGAGGTGTCTATGGAACAGCCCCAGCATTTT
.	TRBJ2-1	TRBD1	TRBV7-9	CASSLNRGGNEQFF	TGTGCCAGCAGCTTGAACAGGGGTGGCAATGAGCAGTTCTTC
many	TRBJ1-3	.	TRBV6-5	CASSYSAGGISGNTIYF	TGTGCCAGCAGTTACTCGGCGGGGGGTATCTCTGGAAACACCATATATTTT
.	TRBJ1-3	.	TRBV6-1	CASKRGMAGNTIYF	TGTGCCAGCAAACGGGGGATGGCAGGAAACACCATATATTTT
many	TRBJ1-5	.	TRBV7-8	CASSLVQSVSNQPQHF	TGTGCCAGCAGCTTAGTACAGAGCGTTAGCAATCAGCCCCAGCATTTT
.	TRBJ1-5	.	TRBV7-2	CASSLGSGQINQPQHF	TGTGCCAGCAGCTTAGGGTCAGGCCAGATTAATCAGCCCCAGCATTTT
few	TRBJ2-2	TRBD2	TRBV5-4	CASSHGLAGGPKTGELFF	TGTGCCAGCAGCCACGGACTAGCGGGGGGGCCTAAAACCGGGGAGCTGTTTTTT
few	TRBJ2-3	.	TRBV18	CASSAPKFPDTQYF	TGTGCCAGCTCAGCTCCCAAATTCCCAGATACGCAGTATTTT
.	TRBJ1-3	.	TRBV25-1	CASSEGFSGNTIYF	TGTGCCAGCAGTGAGGGCTTCTCTGGAAACACCATATATTTT
.	TRBJ1-2	TRBD1	TRBV27	CASRLQGLSNYGYTF	TGTGCCAGCAGGCTACAGGGGCTCTCTAACTATGGCTACACCTTC
many	TRBJ1-6	.	TRBV7-9	CASSLVGYSPLHF	TGTGCCAGCAGCCTGGTGGGATATTCACCCCTCCACTTT
once	TRBJ2-7	.	TRBV20-1	CSARDRRGGLYEQYF	TGCAGTGCTAGAGATCGCAGGGGGGGTCTCTACGAGCAGTACTTC
many	TRBJ2-1	TRBD1	TRBV19	CASSIIRTGGYNEQFF	TGTGCCAGTAGTATTATCAGGACAGGGGGGTACAATGAGCAGTTCTTC
many	TRBJ2-7	TRBD1	TRBV11-2	CASSLVRGHAYEQYF	TGTGCCAGCAGCTTAGTCAGGGGGCATGCCTACGAGCAGTACTTC
few	TRBJ2-5	TRBD2	TRBV20-1	CSARDARAGSQETQYF	TGCAGTGCTAGAGATGCGCGAGCGGGGAGCCAAGAGACCCAGTACTTC